This is a list of T cell receptor beta chains from one sample in a study of T cell repertoires in cytomegalovirus infection. These TCRs are of unknown antigen specificity. TCRdb recomputed calls from the reads with MiXCR, one row per CDR3 protein. In the table there are about 130,000 distinct CDR3 sequences, 20% to 30% of which are singletons. The material sequenced was PBMCs, sequenced either directly or after in vitro stimulation (not recorded which). These receptor sequences come from a human donor in good health (CMV status not recorded). Some clones in this sample may be carry-over from other donors' samples. CDR3s leave out the opening cysteine and the closing phenylalanine or tryptophan.

v_call	cdr3_aa
TRBV7-6	ASSLGPRGETQY
TRBV7-8	ASSPRLAGGYNEQF
TRBV11-3	ASTWGAGTDTQY
TRBV20-1	SATGEGEQY
TRBV7-2	ASSFEGRQTYEQY
TRBV7-2	ASSPRRQGGSNEQF
TRBV25-1	ASSEARQAAKWQF
TRBV4-3	ASSQGSGRGSEQF
TRBV12-3/TRBV12-4	ASSFSGRAVDTQY
TRBV10-3	AITRQGANEQY
TRBV7-8	AARAGRSQETQY
TRBV4-3	ASSQVGRVNTEAF
TRBV20-1	SASSLDSYEQY
TRBV7-2	ASSLKAVNSPLH
TRBV12-3/TRBV12-4	ASSSRETDTQY
TRBV11-2	ASRGPGGSQY
TRBV6-4	ASSEDSGISQPQH
TRBV7-4	ASSPGTVNTEAF
TRBV19	ASNWRWGEKLF
TRBV19	ASSITGSDQPQH
TRBV6-5	ASTSYIPSLGETQY
TRBV6-1	ASSSQGGYTEAF
TRBV20-1	SARPGGTTTIYGYT
TRBV4-1	ASSQLGAASSYNEQF
TRBV6-1	ASSYTASGRGNEQF
TRBV12-3/TRBV12-4	ASSWGGRIANQPQH
TRBV24-1	ATSPSSGRVDTEAF
TRBV29-1	SWGEEGAQY
TRBV11-2	ASSFGSGFTDTQY
TRBV29-1	SVEGGNVLT
TRBV6-5	ASSLIRSSYNEQF
TRBV29-1	SATTKERYGYT
TRBV20-1	SALGNYGYT
TRBV5-1	ASSTRQGTNEQF
TRBV6-6	ASSYSGGDYEQY
TRBV5-1	ASRPGPVGTDTQY
TRBV7-8	ASSSIGVAGGNHNEQF
TRBV5-4	ASSLSGQGLNQPQH
TRBV2	ASRAGTGELF
TRBV24-1	ATSAGEAFTKTQY
TRBV5-5	ASSRTGGLYYGYT
TRBV4-1	ASSQASGTALNSPLH
TRBV7-6	ASSSETSGSIDTQY
TRBV7-3	ASSVRLAGHNEQF
TRBV20-1	SAREIGTRWGEQY
TRBV28	ASSLPRQGNEQF
TRBV12-3/TRBV12-4	ASSLDSGALLF
TRBV6-2/TRBV6-3	ASSRQGDQPQH
TRBV7-6	ASSLGTITEAF
TRBV9	ASSVGEMRYEKLF